This T cell receptor beta chain appears in the sequencing data of a study of cytomegalovirus exposure and HLA in healthy donors. Study-level findings and limits: An analysis that was carried out later associated some 17,000 TCR beta sequences with HLA alleles at 0.05 false discovery rate. Prediction of most subjects' HLA-A and HLA-B alleles by TCR beta sequences was reportedly accurate. TCR beta chains numbering about 160 were designated cytomegalovirus-associated.

A multiplex PCR was run with 60 Vbeta primers and 13 Jbeta primers. Assay: immunoSEQ multiplex PCR; the TCRdb copy retains only in-frame clones and omits some. The sample holds some 150,000 clones, approximately 81% seen once. A note on this clone: Its antigen is not known.

Sequencing was performed on PBMCs. The TCR comes from a young woman in good health and CMV-seronegative.

The CDR3 DNA sequence: TGCGCCAGCAGCTTAGGCAGGGGGCGCTCGGAAAAACTGTTTTTT. Its translation: CASSLGRGRSEKLFF. V gene TRBV5-1 combines with J gene TRBJ1-4; TRBD1 matches 8 bases. This CDR3 has 15 residues. The V gene's germline CDR1 is SGHRS and CDR2 YFSETQ. With 2 bases clipped from V and 8 bases from J, the junction kept 8 bases outside the gene matches.